The 27 T cell receptor beta chains listed next were all sequenced from one sample in a study of T cells in Graves' hyperthyroidism and ophthalmopathy (dated by TCRdb to about 2019). Library creation used multiplex PCR. The sequencing machine was an Illumina HiSeq 2000. The TCR beta CDR3 regions were amplified from the RNA transcripts. A first-round RT-PCR of the TCR CDR3 used the HTBI primer set with the Qiagen OneStep RT-PCR kit. TCRdb took the public reads, trimmed them with fastp at Q25, ran MiXCR for clone calling and kept in-frame beta chains. Under each unique CDR3 protein, matching rows form one entry showing the most common genes and DNA. In this sample the table shows 350,000 to 450,000 distinct CDR3 sequences, 17% of which occur a single time. The ten biggest clones cover 34% of the sample. Sample: blood. These receptors originate from a woman aged 30 to 39 with Graves' hyperthyroidism that later progressed to Graves' ophthalmopathy.

This clonotype was seen repeatedly, ten times or more. V and J are TRBV5-5 and TRBJ2-5, with D perhaps TRBD2 (5 bases). Germline V gives CDR1 SGHKS, CDR2 YYEKEE (reference sequence). With 3 bases removed from V and 1 base from J, the gap between germline ends came to 10 bases. CDR3 length: 14 amino acids. This chain's CDR3 is CASSSSGPQETQYF. The DNA of the CDR3 is TGTGCCAGCAGCTCGAGCGGACCCCAAGAGACCCAGTACTTC.

The chain recombines TRBV7-8 with TRBJ2-1, with 7 nucleotides matching TRBD1. The CDR3 consists of 20 residues. J was trimmed by 1 base and V by 1 base; bases with no gene match: 16. CDR1 is SGHVS and CDR2 is FQNEAQ in the germline V gene. In DNA, the CDR3 is TGTGCCAGCAGCTTAGGTCGGGCAGGAAAGGGGGCCGTGTCCTACAATGAGCAGTTCTTC. It codes for CASSLGRAGKGAVSYNEQFF.

This clonotype was observed at least ten times. The chain carries TRBV3-1 and TRBJ1-4; D is undetermined. The length of the CDR3 is 17 residues. Germline V gene sequence: CDR1 LGHDT, CDR2 YNNKEL (reference sequence). V lost 4 bases and J lost 0, with 15 bases in between. This CDR3 is CASSRATLGATNEKLFF. The DNA for the CDR3 is TGTGCCAGCAGCCGAGCCACCCTTGGGGCAACTAATGAAAAACTGTTTTTT.

This clonotype appeared many times. The chain uses TRBV11-2 and TRBJ2-7; 10 bases agree with TRBD1. CDR1 is SGHAT, CDR2 FQNNGV, per germline. V shed 3 bases and J 6 bases; nucleotides not matched to a gene: 2. This CDR3 is 13 amino acids long. The CDR3 nucleotides read TGTGCCAGCAGCTTCGACAGGGGGCGCGAGCAGTACTTC. As protein: CASSFDRGREQYF.

This clonotype was counted many times. J is TRBJ1-3 and V is TRBV9, with TRBD1 matching 7 bases. Germline CDR1 SGDLS, CDR2 YYNGEE. CDR3 length equals 15 residues. V gave up 2 bases and J gave up 0 bases; unmatched junction bases: 2. The CDR3 DNA reads as TGTGCCAGCAGCGTCGAGGGGGCCTCTGGAAACACCATATATTTT. Its translation is CASSVEGASGNTIYF.

In this sample, this clonotype turned up a few times. This chain uses TRBV6-2 or TRBV6-3 with TRBJ2-3, with a tentative D call TRBD1 (6 bases). V lost 8 bases to trimming and J lost 3 bases, with 24 bases between them. Germline assignment: CDR1 MNHEY and CDR2 SVGEGT. This CDR3 comprises 17 residues. The CDR3 nucleotides read TGTGCCAGCGGGAACATCCGGGACCCCAGGGGAACAGATACGCAGTATTTT. Its protein is CASGNIRDPRGTDTQYF.

Many counts were recorded for this clonotype. The chain carries TRBV9 and TRBJ1-4; D remains unclear. V lost 0 bases and J lost 4, with 10 bases in between. The V gene's germline CDR1 is SGDLS and CDR2 YYNGEE. This CDR3 contains 15 residues. Written as DNA, the CDR3 is TGTGCCAGCAGCGTAGGTACGGCCAATAATGAAAAACTGTTTTTT. Translated: CASSVGTANNEKLFF.

This clonotype was found many times. V and J are TRBV12-3 or TRBV12-4 and TRBJ2-7, with D perhaps TRBD2 (6 bases). The V gene lost 5 bases and the J gene lost 2 bases, with 16 bases spanning the gap. The CDR3 is made up of 15 amino acids. The CDR3: CASSQGVGRAYEQYF. For the CDR3, the DNA is TGTGCCAGCAGTCAAGGGGTCGGGAGAGCCTACGAGCAGTACTTC.

This clonotype has at least ten counts. This sequence joins TRBV6-2 or TRBV6-3 and TRBJ2-4; TRBD2 agrees at 13 bases. Germline values: CDR1 MNHEY, CDR2 SVGEGT. V dropped 6 bases and J dropped 0; count of bases not matched to a gene: 8. This CDR3 is built from 18 residues. CDR3 sequence (DNA): TGTGCCAGCAGACCGGGACTAGCGGGGCCGATAGCCAAAAACATTCAGTACTTC. It is translated as CASRPGLAGPIAKNIQYF.

This rearrangement joins TRBV10-3 to TRBJ1-2, with 7 bases aligning to TRBD1. V gave up 6 bases and J gave up 0 bases; unmatched junction bases: 7. Per germline, CDR1 ENHRY and CDR2 SYGVKD. The CDR3 has 15 residues. The CDR3 DNA is TGTGCCATCAGATTCGGACAGGATCCTAACTATGGCTACACCTTC. The encoded protein is CAIRFGQDPNYGYTF.

The chain combines TRBV4-2 with TRBJ2-1; 10 bases line up with TRBD2. Looked up from germline, CDR1 is LGHNA and CDR2 is YNFKEQ. CDR3 length: 19 residues. The V segment lost 3 bases and the J segment 6 bases; nucleotides outside the gene matches: 17. In DNA, the CDR3 is TGTGCCAGCAGCCAGGCTGGGGCTAGCGGGAGTATTAATAGCAATGAGCAGTTCTTC. Translation: CASSQAGASGSINSNEQFF.

This clonotype has at least ten counts. The chain links TRBV29-1 to TRBJ2-3; the D gene is possibly TRBD2 (6 bases). V lost 2 bases and J lost 2, with 17 bases in between. Germline CDR1 and CDR2: SQVTM and ANQGSEA. The CDR3 is 16 amino acids. CDR3: CSVEWGDSGITDTQYF. For the CDR3, the DNA is TGCAGCGTTGAATGGGGCGATAGCGGAATCACAGATACGCAGTATTTT.

At least ten counts were recorded for this clonotype. This chain links TRBV4-1 with TRBJ1-2; D is ambiguous. Trimming cost V 1 base and J 6 bases, with 12 bases left between them. CDR1 MGHRA and CDR2 YSYEKL come from the germline V gene. The CDR3 length is 14 residues. The CDR3 reads CASSQVTQDNGYTF. The CDR3 coding sequence is TGCGCCAGCAGCCAAGTCACCCAGGATAATGGCTACACCTTC.

The chain couples TRBV3-1 to TRBJ2-1, with D perhaps assigned TRBD1 or TRBD2 (5 bases each). CDR1 is LGHDT and CDR2 is YNNKEL in the germline V gene (reference sequence). V was clipped by 1 base and J by 7 bases, with 17 bases between them. The length of the CDR3 is 16 residues. The CDR3 region is CASSQAGPGGGNEQFF. CDR3 sequence (DNA): TGTGCCAGCAGCCAAGCGGGACCCGGCGGCGGGAATGAGCAGTTCTTC.

The sample holds many counts of this clonotype. The J gene is TRBJ2-5, the V gene TRBV7-2; TRBD1 matches 8 bases. The ends lost 0 bases at V and 1 base at J; junction bases unmatched: 7. Germline V gives CDR1 SGHTA, CDR2 FQGNSA. The CDR3 extends over 17 amino acids. CDR3: CASSLAGTGGGQETQYF. The CDR3 DNA sequence: TGTGCCAGCAGCTTAGCGGGGACAGGAGGGGGCCAAGAGACCCAGTACTTC.

The chain couples TRBV28 to TRBJ2-2, with 9 bases aligning to TRBD1. The germline V gene has CDR1 MDHEN and CDR2 SYDVKM. The ends lost 6 bases at V and 4 bases at J; junction bases unmatched: 9. The CDR3 spans 16 residues. Here the CDR3 reads CASSLPGQGITGELFF. The CDR3 DNA sequence: TGTGCCAGCAGCCTTCCGGGACAGGGCATCACCGGGGAGCTGTTTTTT.

This clonotype occurred many times. This chain uses TRBV11-2 with TRBJ2-5; D gene uncertain. The germline V gene has CDR1 SGHAT and CDR2 FQNNGV. The V gene lost 7 bases and the J gene lost 2 bases, with 17 bases spanning the gap. The CDR3 covers 15 residues. The CDR3 DNA reads as TGTGCCAGCAAATACAGACCTATACGGCAAGAGACCCAGTACTTC. This sequence encodes CASKYRPIRQETQYF.

The chain joins TRBV3-1 to TRBJ1-3; D unresolved. This CDR3 has 15 amino acids. Trimming shortened V by 1 base and J by 0 bases, and 7 bases separated the two germline ends. The germline CDR1 and CDR2 sequences are LGHDT and YNNKEL (reference sequence). The DNA of the CDR3 is TGTGCCAGCAGCCAAGGACGGATCTCTGGAAACACCATATATTTT. Amino acid sequence: CASSQGRISGNTIYF.

This clonotype was recorded at least ten times. This sequence joins TRBV27 and TRBJ2-1, with D tentatively TRBD2 (6 bases). The CDR3 is 15 residues long. V was pared by 4 bases and J by 4 bases, with 14 bases between. From germline, CDR1 is MNHEY and CDR2 SMNVEV (reference sequence). CDR3 sequence (DNA): TGTGCCAGCAGTTCTATTAGCGGAGGATACAATGAGCAGTTCTTC. The encoded protein is CASSSISGGYNEQFF.

This clonotype was counted ten times or more. V is TRBV28 and J is TRBJ2-3; D is perhaps TRBD2 (5 bases). From germline, CDR1 is MDHEN and CDR2 SYDVKM. V was cut by 1 base and J by 5 bases, with 7 bases left in between. The CDR3 has 13 amino acids. In DNA, the CDR3 is TGTGCCAGCAGTTTATATGGGAGAGATACGCAGTATTTT. This gives the protein CASSLYGRDTQYF.

This clonotype has a count of ten or more. The V and J genes are TRBV7-2 and TRBJ2-5; the D is unclear. Trimming stripped 1 base from V and 5 bases from J, with 8 bases between. CDR1 SGHTA and CDR2 FQGNSA come from the germline V gene. This CDR3 is 13 amino acids long. The CDR3 reads CASSLEQWETQYF. CDR3 nucleotides: TGTGCCAGCAGCTTAGAACAGTGGGAGACCCAGTACTTC.

The sample holds many counts of this clonotype. The J gene is TRBJ2-3, the V gene TRBV28; D perhaps matches TRBD2 (5 bases). This CDR3 contains 14 residues. Trimming cost V 5 bases and J 2 bases, with 11 bases left between them. The germline CDR1 and CDR2 sequences are MDHEN and SYDVKM. The CDR3 spells CASSPPGVTDTQYF. CDR3 DNA: TGTGCCAGCAGTCCCCCCGGGGTCACAGATACGCAGTATTTT.

V is TRBV27 and J is TRBJ1-6; D gene unclear. V lost 7 bases, J lost 8 bases, and 12 bases lay in between. The length of the CDR3 is 13 residues. CDR1 MNHEY and CDR2 SMNVEV come from the germline V gene (reference sequence). In DNA form, the CDR3 reads TGTGCCAGCACCCCGGGCCACCATTCACCCCTCCACTTT. This encodes CASTPGHHSPLHF.

This clonotype was seen many times. This sequence joins TRBV2 and TRBJ2-7, with a tentative D call TRBD2 (5 bases). CDR3 size: 13 residues. V dropped 4 bases and J dropped 2 bases, with 9 bases sitting between them. Germline CDR1 is SNHLY and CDR2 is FYNNEI. This CDR3 is CASSVGRAYEQYF. For the CDR3, the DNA is TGTGCCAGCAGTGTCGGGCGGGCCTACGAGCAGTACTTC.

This clonotype occurred many times. The V gene is TRBV11-2, the J gene TRBJ2-1, with D possibly matching TRBD1 (5 bases). V lost 1 base and J 9 bases, leaving 10 bases between the germline ends. The V gene's germline CDR1 is SGHAT and CDR2 FQNNGV. The CDR3 runs to 13 residues. DNA for the CDR3: TGTGCCAGCAGCTTAGCACAGGCAATTGAGCAGTTCTTC. Translating gives CASSLAQAIEQFF.

This clonotype was found many times. The V and J genes are TRBV6-1 and TRBJ1-3; a possible D gene is TRBD1 (6 bases). Between the trimmed V and J ends, which lost 5 bases and 4 bases, there was a span of 21 bases. This CDR3 is 17 amino acids long. CDR1 MNHNS and CDR2 SASEGT come from the germline V gene. CDR3 nucleotide sequence: TGTGCCAGCAGTCGGCAACAGGGAGGGATCGTCGGAAACACCATATATTTT. It encodes CASSRQQGGIVGNTIYF.

This clonotype was counted ten times or more. The V call is TRBV27, the J call TRBJ2-2; the D is unclear. Germline loops: CDR1 MNHEY, CDR2 SMNVEV (reference sequence). The CDR3 spans 13 residues. V shed 3 bases and J shed 9 bases, with 11 bases lying between them. The CDR3 DNA follows: TGTGCCAGCAGTTTTTTTGGTGGCAGGGAGCTGTTTTTT. Translated: CASSFFGGRELFF.